This T cell receptor (beta chain) emerged from a study of CD8 T cells in ankylosing spondylitis. Study-wide findings and caveats: The clones that were linked to disease were reported to be significantly enriched in matched synovial fluid samples from ankylosing spondylitis patients. Among TCR beta sequences, a motif of fewer than 10 highly homologous variants appeared characteristic of ankylosing spondylitis blood. Prior work had noted some motif variants in reactive arthritis blood and synovial fluid.

After removal of 3 bases from V and 5 bases from J, the junction contained 4 bases not matched to a gene. There are 15 residues in the CDR3. The V gene's germline CDR1 is ENHRY and CDR2 SYGVKD. TCR beta libraries were made by quantitative 5'-RACE with molecular barcodes. Each CDR3 protein gets one entry after TCRdb re-called the 5' RACE reads with MiXCR. In the table there are fewer than 500,000 distinct CDR3 sequences, 25% to 30% of which are singletons. As for this clonotype: Its cognate antigen is unknown.

V usage is TRBV10-3 and J usage is TRBJ2-3; 11 bases are a match to TRBD1. The sample taken for sequencing was blood, either unsorted or a sorted T cell fraction (not recorded which). The receptor comes from a male donor with ankylosing spondylitis. In DNA form, the CDR3 reads TGTGCCATCAGTGAAACCGGGACAGGGGGAGATACGCAGTATTTT. Translated: CAISETGTGGDTQYF.